The 18 T cell receptor beta chains below all came from one sample that was sequenced in a study of shared clonotypes between healthy human individuals. Naive CD8 cells lacked CD45RO, underwent positive selection for CCR7 and left out terminally differentiated effector memory CD45RA+ cells. Sequenced by immunoSEQ multiplex PCR; TCRdb stores in-frame clones only, minus some. The top ten hold approximately 0.12% of the sample, which has 550,000 to 650,000 clones, roughly 96% seen once. Specimen: naive CD8+ T cells sorted from blood. The receptors here all came from a woman in her twenties or thirties in good health.

CDR3 loop: CSVPISSSGRTDTQYF. The CDR3 bases are TGCAGCGTTCCCATTAGTTCAAGTGGCAGGACAGATACGCAGTATTTT. The chain combines TRBV29-1 with TRBJ2-3, with unresolved D. This CDR3 has 16 residues. Germline assignment: CDR1 SQVTM and CDR2 ANQGSEA. V was trimmed by 5 bases and J by 3 bases, leaving 21 bases between them.

The chain couples TRBV7-9 to TRBJ2-6, with unresolved D. Trimming cost V 3 bases and J 0 bases, with 9 bases left between them. The CDR3 covers 16 residues. Germline assignment: CDR1 SEHNR and CDR2 FQNEAQ (reference sequence). CDR3 region: CASSFLTRSGANVLTF. CDR3 in DNA: TGTGCCAGCAGCTTTCTCACACGCTCTGGGGCCAACGTCCTGACTTTC. Filled out from reference TRBV7-9 and TRBJ2-6, the complete variable domain reads DTGVSQNPRHKITKRGQNVTFRCDPISEHNRLYWYRQTLGQGPEFLTYFQNEAQLEKSRLLSDRFSAERPKGSFSTLEIQRTEQGDSAMYLCASSFLTRSGANVLTFGAGSRLTVL.

V is TRBV13 and J is TRBJ1-2; 12 nucleotides agree with TRBD1. CDR1 PRHDT and CDR2 FYEKMQ come from the germline V gene (reference sequence). Trimming took 5 bases from V and 7 from J; bases not matched to a gene: 5. The CDR3 extends over 14 amino acids. Written as DNA, the CDR3 is TGTGCCAGCAGCCACGGGACAGGGGGCTCTGGCTACACCTTC. This sequence encodes CASSHGTGGSGYTF.

This chain links TRBV9 with TRBJ2-1; 12 bases align to TRBD2. Trimming removed 4 bases from V and 10 bases from J; junction bases left unmatched: 6. The CDR3 has 14 residues. The germline gives CDR1 SGDLS, CDR2 YYNGEE. The DNA of the CDR3 is TGTGCCAGCAGCCCCCCACTAGCGGGAGGAGAGCAGTTCTTC. Translated: CASSPPLAGGEQFF. Variable domain in full (rest from reference TRBV9 and TRBJ2-1): DSGVTQTPKHLITATGQRVTLRCSPRSGDLSVYWYQQSLDQGLQFLIQYYNGEERAKGNILERFSAQQFPDLHSELNLSSLELGDSALYFCASSPPLAGGEQFFGPGTRLTVL.

The J gene is TRBJ1-3, the V gene TRBV14, with D maybe TRBD1 (5 bases). V was shortened by 0 bases and J by 4 bases, with 16 bases between the two germline ends. Germline CDR1 is SGHDN and CDR2 is FVKESK. The length of the CDR3 is 17 residues. The CDR3 spells CASSQEGLTWTGNTIYF. The CDR3 coding sequence is TGTGCCAGCAGCCAAGAGGGGCTCACTTGGACGGGAAACACCATATATTTT.

This clone was detected only once. The chain links TRBV7-8 to TRBJ2-1; D call uncertain. Trimming cost V 2 bases and J 0 bases, with 11 bases left between them. The CDR3 has 16 residues. CDR1 is SGHVS and CDR2 is FQNEAQ in the germline V gene. The CDR3 reads CASSLIRGRSYNEQFF. CDR3 sequence (DNA): TGTGCCAGCAGCTTAATCCGAGGACGCTCCTACAATGAGCAGTTCTTC. The full variable domain, its missing parts supplied by reference TRBV7-8 and TRBJ2-1, is GAGVSQSPRYKVAKRGQDVALRCDPISGHVSLFWYQQALGQGPEFLTYFQNEAQLDKSGLPSDRFFAERPEGSVSTLKIQRTQQEDSAVYLCASSLIRGRSYNEQFFGPGTRLTVL.

The chain couples TRBV2 to TRBJ2-5, with D perhaps TRBD2 (5 bases). The CDR3 contains 14 residues. V lost 7 bases to trimming and J lost 3 bases, with 15 bases between them. CDR1 is SNHLY, CDR2 FYNNEI, per germline. DNA for the CDR3: TGTGCCAGCAAGCAGTCGGGATCTGAAGAGACCCAGTACTTC. It yields the protein CASKQSGSEETQYF.

The rearrangement joins TRBV7-8 to TRBJ2-1; 14 positions match TRBD2. The V and J ends lost 1 base and 6 bases, in that order; junction bases with no gene match: 5. The CDR3 contains 17 residues. Germline V CDR1 and CDR2: SGHVS, FQNEAQ. CDR3 sequence: CASSLGQGTSGSNEQFF. CDR3 in DNA: TGTGCCAGCAGCTTAGGGCAGGGGACTAGCGGGAGCAATGAGCAGTTCTTC.

J is TRBJ1-2 and V is TRBV9; D might be TRBD1 (5 bases). V gave up 3 bases and J gave up 4 bases, with 19 bases separating them. The CDR3 is 16 amino acids. Germline lookup yields CDR1 SGDLS and CDR2 YYNGEE. This chain's CDR3 is CASSGTIGGEGYGYTF. In DNA, the CDR3 is TGTGCCAGCAGCGGAACAATCGGGGGAGAGGGCTATGGCTACACCTTC.

The chain has TRBV4-1 and TRBJ2-3; 10 nucleotides match TRBD2. The germline V gene has CDR1 MGHRA and CDR2 YSYEKL. The ends lost 1 base at V and 4 bases at J; junction bases unmatched: 5. This CDR3 has 16 residues. The CDR3 DNA reads as TGCGCCAGCAGCCAAGTCCTAGCGGGAGTTTCAGATACGCAGTATTTT. It translates to CASSQVLAGVSDTQYF.

The chain recombines TRBV4-2 with TRBJ2-7; TRBD2 matches 11 bases. J lost 1 base, V lost 0 bases, and 2 bases had no gene match. The CDR3 is 16 amino acids. Germline CDR1 and CDR2: LGHNA and YNFKEQ. CDR3 bases: TGTGCCAGCAGCCAAGAGGCTAGCGGGGGGTCCTACGAGCAGTACTTC. Amino acid sequence: CASSQEASGGSYEQYF.

The chain employs TRBV7-3 and TRBJ2-3; TRBD2 agrees at 11 bases. The CDR3 spans 15 residues. Losses at the gene ends were 2 bases for V and 4 bases for J; bases not matched to a gene: 2. Germline loops: CDR1 SGHTA, CDR2 FQGTGA. The CDR3 sequence is CASSLLAGGSDTQYF. CDR3 coding DNA: TGTGCCAGCAGCTTACTAGCGGGAGGATCAGATACGCAGTATTTT.

This clone was seen a single time. The chain carries TRBV7-9 and TRBJ2-3, with D uncertain. The CDR3 sequence is 12 residues long. The germline gives CDR1 SEHNR, CDR2 FQNEAQ (reference sequence). V dropped 2 bases and J dropped 4 bases, with 4 bases sitting between them. CDR3 sequence reads: CASSLPPDTQYF. CDR3 nucleotides: TGTGCCAGCAGCTTACCTCCAGATACGCAGTATTTT.

The gene calls are TRBV9 and TRBJ2-3, with 7 bases that match TRBD2. Losses at the gene ends were 4 bases for V and 2 bases for J; bases not matched to a gene: 7. The CDR3 is made up of 15 amino acids. Looked up from germline, CDR1 is SGDLS and CDR2 is YYNGEE. CDR3 sequence (DNA): TGTGCCAGCAGCCTTAGCGGGTATCACACAGATACGCAGTATTTT. Amino acid sequence: CASSLSGYHTDTQYF.

The J gene is TRBJ2-3, the V gene TRBV28; 10 positions match TRBD2. The CDR3 totals 22 residues. V trimming: 6 bases; J trimming: 1 base; junction bases outside the gene matches: 25. The V gene's germline CDR1 is MDHEN and CDR2 SYDVKM. The CDR3 nucleotides are TGTGCCAGCAGAACCCCACTAGGGACAGCACTTCTAGCGGGGGCGGGCACAGATACGCAGTATTTT. The encoded protein is CASRTPLGTALLAGAGTDTQYF.

J is TRBJ1-4 and V is TRBV13; D ambiguous. CDR3 size: 14 residues. Germline lookup yields CDR1 PRHDT and CDR2 FYEKMQ (reference sequence). Trimming left V 3 bases short and J 3 bases short, with 8 bases between. The CDR3 loop is CASSLGKANEKLFF. The CDR3 nucleotides are TGTGCCAGCAGCTTGGGGAAGGCTAATGAAAAACTGTTTTTT.

This chain connects TRBV6-5 to TRBJ1-1; D gene unclear. Trimming took 5 bases from V and 5 from J, leaving 12 bases between them. The V gene's germline CDR1 is MNHEY and CDR2 SVGAGI. The CDR3 consists of 13 residues. The CDR3 sequence: CASSLGWRTEAFF. As DNA, the CDR3 is TGTGCCAGCAGTCTAGGGTGGAGGACTGAAGCTTTCTTT.

The chain joins TRBV7-8 to TRBJ2-7, with 8 bases lining up with TRBD2. The germline gives CDR1 SGHVS, CDR2 FQNEAQ. The CDR3 has 17 residues. V shed 5 bases, J shed 4 bases, and the junction held 16 bases outside the gene matches. The CDR3 coding sequence is TGTGCCAGCAGCCCCTGGGTTAGCGGGGCCGTTTTTTACGAGCAGTACTTC. Amino acids: CASSPWVSGAVFYEQYF.